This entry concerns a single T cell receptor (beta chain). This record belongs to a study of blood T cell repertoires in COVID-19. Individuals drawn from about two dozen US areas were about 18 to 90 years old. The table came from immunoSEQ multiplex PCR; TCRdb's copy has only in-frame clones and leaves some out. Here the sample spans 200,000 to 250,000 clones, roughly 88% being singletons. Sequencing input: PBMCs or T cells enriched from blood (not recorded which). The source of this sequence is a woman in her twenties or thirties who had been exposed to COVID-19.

DNA of the CDR3: TGTGCCAGCAGTGGGACTACCCAAGAGACCCAGTACTTC. This gives the protein CASSGTTQETQYF. This rearrangement joins TRBV6-6 to TRBJ2-5; TRBD2 matches at 7 bases. The J segment lost 1 base and the V segment lost 5 bases, leaving 1 base of the junction unmatched. The CDR3 spans 13 residues. Germline V CDR1 and CDR2: MNHNY, SVGAGI (reference sequence).